The 30 T cell receptor beta chains presented below share a single source sample, sequenced in a study of blood T cell repertoires in COVID-19. Generated by immunoSEQ multiplex PCR, the TCRdb table keeps only in-frame clones and is missing some. Among around 220,000 clones listed, approximately 90% were seen once. The sequencing input was PBMCs or T cells enriched from blood (not recorded which). These receptors all come from a woman between 18 and 29 years old who had recovered from COVID-19.

The chain has TRBV3-1 (or the pseudogene TRBV3-2) and TRBJ1-4; possible D gene TRBD1, 6 bases. The CDR3 extends over 14 amino acids. Germline V gene data show CDR1 as LGHDT and CDR2 as YNNKEL (reference sequence). Deletions cut 4 bases from V and 8 bases from J, with 14 bases between. This chain's CDR3 is CASSRRGGREKLFF. The DNA for the CDR3 is TGTGCCAGCAGCCGCCGGGGGGGGCGGGAAAAACTGTTTTTT.

The V call is TRBV7-6, the J call TRBJ1-4, with D unresolved. CDR3 length: 15 residues. Germline CDR1 SGHVS, CDR2 FNYEAQ. Trimming stripped 5 bases from V and 6 bases from J, with 16 bases between. The CDR3 region has the DNA TGTGCCAGCAGCCGCGACGGGAGTATCGATGAAAAACTGTTTTTT. It specifies CASSRDGSIDEKLFF.

The chain employs TRBV19 and TRBJ2-3, with 11 bases identical to TRBD2. Unmatched junction bases numbered 10, after V lost 3 bases and J lost 8 bases. The CDR3 has 16 residues. Germline loops: CDR1 LNHDA, CDR2 SQIVND (reference sequence). This chain's CDR3 is CASSMGLAGGQGTQYF. The CDR3 coding sequence is TGTGCCAGTAGTATGGGGCTAGCGGGAGGTCAGGGTACGCAGTATTTT.

The chain has TRBV20-1 and TRBJ2-2, with D perhaps TRBD1 or TRBD2 (6 bases each). Germline V gene lookup returns CDR1 DFQATT and CDR2 SNEGSKA (reference sequence). CDR3 length: 15 residues. V was shortened by 4 bases and J by 1 base, with 13 bases between the two germline ends. The CDR3 nucleotides are TGCAGTGCTAATGACAGGAGGGTGAACACCGGGGAGCTGTTTTTT. This encodes CSANDRRVNTGELFF.

The chain has TRBV15 and TRBJ2-1, with no clear D. The CDR3 sequence is 16 residues long. The V gene lost 0 bases and the J gene lost 6 bases, with 15 bases spanning the gap. Germline CDR1 reads LNHNV; CDR2 reads YYDKDF (reference sequence). The CDR3 bases are TGTGCCACCAGCAGAGATTCTGTGTTTCTCAGCAATGAGCAGTTCTTC. This gives the protein CATSRDSVFLSNEQFF.

The chain employs TRBV4-3 and TRBJ1-2, with 7 bases matching TRBD1. The CDR3 consists of 15 residues. Germline CDR1 LGHNA, CDR2 YSLEER. Trimming removed 1 base from V and 5 bases from J; junction bases left unmatched: 7. This CDR3 reads CASSQGVGTAYGYTF. In nucleotides, the CDR3 is TGCGCCAGCAGCCAAGGGGTCGGGACAGCTTATGGCTACACCTTC.

This clone was observed a single time. The chain uses TRBV5-1 and TRBJ2-7; TRBD1 matches 9 bases. There are 13 residues in the CDR3. V dropped 3 bases and J dropped 5; count of bases not matched to a gene: 3. Looked up from germline, CDR1 is SGHRS and CDR2 is YFSETQ. CDR3: CASSSDRGNEQYF. DNA for the CDR3: TGCGCCAGCAGCTCGGACAGGGGTAACGAGCAGTACTTC.

This chain joins TRBV29-1 and TRBJ1-2; the match to TRBD1 covers 8 bases. The germline gives CDR1 SQVTM, CDR2 ANQGSEA. Germline trimming cut 4 bases from V and 5 bases from J; bases unmatched to any gene: 3. The length of the CDR3 is 12 residues. The CDR3 spells CSVVDRGYGYTF. In DNA, the CDR3 is TGCAGCGTTGTTGACAGGGGTTATGGCTACACCTTC.

This clone was picked up a small number of times. The rearrangement uses TRBV3-1 (or the pseudogene TRBV3-2) and TRBJ2-4; 7 bases line up with TRBD2. Germline lookup yields CDR1 LGHDT and CDR2 YNNKEL (reference sequence). Trimming took 0 bases from V and 8 from J; bases not matched to a gene: 7. This CDR3 has 15 residues. The CDR3 DNA is TGTGCCAGCAGCCAAGATGGTAGAGGGAGGGACATTCAGTACTTC. It is translated as CASSQDGRGRDIQYF.

The rearrangement uses TRBV24-1 and TRBJ2-1; 10 nucleotides align to TRBD2. V shed 4 bases, J shed 8 bases, and the junction held 10 bases outside the gene matches. The CDR3 length is 16 residues. CDR1 KGHDR and CDR2 SFDVKD come from the germline V gene. CDR3 residues: CATSEALLAGLDEQFF. The CDR3 DNA reads as TGTGCCACCAGTGAAGCCTTACTAGCGGGGCTCGATGAGCAGTTCTTC.

The CDR3 DNA sequence: TGTGCCAGCTCACCAAACTCGGCAGCGGGGGCCAACGTCCTGACTTTC. Encoded protein: CASSPNSAAGANVLTF. V is TRBV18 and J is TRBJ2-6, with D unclear. This CDR3 comprises 16 residues. In germline, CDR1 is KGHSH, CDR2 LQKENI. Trimming pared 2 bases from V and 4 bases from J, leaving 12 bases between.

This clone appeared once. The V and J genes are TRBV5-4 and TRBJ2-1, with TRBD2 as a possible D gene (6 bases). Germline V gene lookup returns CDR1 SGHNT and CDR2 YYREEE (reference sequence). Trimming shortened V by 9 bases and J by 7 bases, and 14 bases separated the two germline ends. The CDR3 totals 12 residues. CDR3 nucleotides: TGTGCCACCTCGGGACTTTCAAATGAGCAGTTCTTC. Residues: CATSGLSNEQFF.

The chain employs TRBV6-5 and TRBJ2-5, with 7 bases matching TRBD1. The V gene end was trimmed by 8 bases and the J gene end by 6 bases; junction bases not matched to a gene: 12. CDR3 length: 14 amino acids. Germline assignment: CDR1 MNHEY and CDR2 SVGAGI. This CDR3 is CASHGETGRKTQYF. CDR3 sequence (DNA): TGTGCCAGCCACGGGGAGACAGGGCGCAAGACCCAGTACTTC.

This chain joins TRBV6-5 and TRBJ1-2; 9 bases agree with TRBD1. V was clipped by 5 bases and J by 10 bases; unmatched bases: 8. This CDR3 comprises 13 residues. CDR1 and CDR2 from the germline V gene are MNHEY and SVGAGI. The CDR3: CASSRTGETIYTF. As DNA, the CDR3 is TGTGCCAGCAGTAGGACAGGGGAAACGATCTACACCTTC.

Worth noting for this clone: Other DNA variants within this sample encode the same CDR3. This sequence joins TRBV3-1 (or the pseudogene TRBV3-2) and TRBJ1-1; D unresolved. The CDR3 is made up of 14 amino acids. Trimming removed 2 bases from V and 1 base from J, with 8 bases in between. The germline gives CDR1 LGHDT, CDR2 YNNKEL (reference sequence). CDR3 sequence: CASSQLGGNTEAFF. DNA for the CDR3: TGTGCCAGCAGCCAACTCGGAGGGAACACTGAAGCTTTCTTT.

The rearrangement uses TRBV6-5 and TRBJ1-1, with a possible D match to TRBD1 (5 bases). V was clipped by 4 bases and J by 1 base, with 7 bases between them. Per germline, CDR1 MNHEY and CDR2 SVGAGI. This CDR3 spans 13 amino acids. The CDR3: CASSSTGNTEAFF. The DNA of the CDR3 is TGTGCCAGCAGTTCCACAGGGAACACTGAAGCTTTCTTT.

The V gene is TRBV6-5, the J gene TRBJ1-2; D unresolved. V shed 7 bases and J shed 4 bases, with 13 bases lying between them. The CDR3 contains 13 residues. The germline V gene has CDR1 MNHEY and CDR2 SVGAGI. CDR3 region: CASKMEAFYGYTF. DNA for the CDR3: TGTGCCAGCAAAATGGAGGCATTCTATGGCTACACCTTC.

V and J are TRBV6-5 and TRBJ1-6, with a weak D call TRBD1 (6 bases). The V gene lost 4 bases and the J gene lost 7 bases, with 17 bases spanning the gap. Germline V gene lookup returns CDR1 MNHEY and CDR2 SVGAGI. This CDR3 comprises 16 residues. The CDR3 is CASSSYYRTENSPLHF. The CDR3 DNA is TGTGCCAGCAGTTCCTACTACCGGACAGAAAATTCACCCCTCCACTTT.

CDR3 protein: CASSPLTSGSITGELFF. CDR3 bases: TGTGCCAGCAGCCCACTTACTAGCGGGAGTATCACCGGGGAGCTGTTTTTT. This chain joins TRBV3-1 (or the pseudogene TRBV3-2) and TRBJ2-2; 11 bases line up with TRBD2. This CDR3 is 17 amino acids long. Per the germline V gene, CDR1 is LGHDT and CDR2 is YNNKEL (reference sequence). The J segment lost 4 bases and the V segment lost 4 bases, leaving 8 bases of the junction unmatched.

The rearrangement joins TRBV2 to TRBJ2-7; TRBD2 is a possible D gene (6 bases). The germline CDR1 and CDR2 sequences are SNHLY and FYNNEI. The V gene lost 7 bases and the J gene lost 1 base, with 17 bases spanning the gap. The CDR3 loop spans 15 amino acids. CDR3 in DNA: TGTGCCAGCAAAGCGGGTCAGGCCTTGTCCTACGAGCAGTACTTC. Translated, it gives CASKAGQALSYEQYF.

The chain links TRBV19 to TRBJ1-2; D gene ambiguous. V lost 3 bases and J lost 8, with 10 bases in between. Germline values: CDR1 LNHDA, CDR2 SQIVND (reference sequence). This CDR3 is 12 amino acids long. The CDR3: CASSIFRSGYTF. The CDR3 region has the DNA TGTGCCAGTAGTATTTTTAGAAGCGGCTACACCTTC.

Only a few counts were recorded for this clone. V gene TRBV27 combines with J gene TRBJ1-2; TRBD1 is a possible D gene (5 bases). From germline, CDR1 is MNHEY and CDR2 SMNVEV (reference sequence). The CDR3 contains 16 residues. The V end lost 0 bases, the J end lost 6 bases, and 17 bases lay between the germline ends. CDR3 amino acids: CASSLSSGRGGDGYTF. DNA of the CDR3: TGTGCCAGCAGTTTATCGAGTGGGAGGGGAGGGGATGGCTACACCTTC.

The chain is built from TRBV27 and TRBJ1-5, with 7 bases identical to TRBD1. CDR3 length equals 16 residues. CDR1 and CDR2 from the germline V gene are MNHEY and SMNVEV (reference sequence). V lost 5 bases to trimming and J lost 0 bases; unmatched junction nucleotides: 7. CDR3 nucleotides: TGTGCCAGCAGTCCCAGGACAGGATATAGCAATCAGCCCCAGCATTTT. Translating it yields CASSPRTGYSNQPQHF.

A single count supports this clone. This chain links TRBV7-2 with TRBJ2-3, with a possible D match to TRBD1 (5 bases). Germline CDR1 is SGHTA and CDR2 is FQGNSA. The CDR3 loop spans 15 amino acids. The CDR3 sequence is CATRVGRTYTDTQYF. The CDR3 bases are TGTGCGACCAGGGTGGGAAGGACCTACACAGATACGCAGTATTTT. The whole variable domain, remainder taken from reference TRBV7-2 and TRBJ2-3, is GAGVSQSPSNKVTEKGKDVELRCDPISGHTALYWYRQSLGQGLEFLIYFQGNSAPDKSGLPSDRFSAERTGGSVSTLTIQRTQQEDSAVYLCATRVGRTYTDTQYFGPGTRLTVL.

This clone was observed once. The chain is built from TRBV19 and TRBJ1-2, with D hard to call. Germline CDR1 reads LNHDA; CDR2 reads SQIVND (reference sequence). The CDR3 covers 16 residues. The germline V and J ends were trimmed by 6 bases and 0 bases, with 17 bases remaining between them. In DNA, the CDR3 is TGTGCCAGTAGGTGGGAGGGAACGATAGCTAACTATGGCTACACCTTC. Its protein is CASRWEGTIANYGYTF. The entire variable domain, with the rest obtained from reference TRBV19 and TRBJ1-2, is as follows: DGGITQSPKYLFRKEGQNVTLSCEQNLNHDAMYWYRQDPGQGLRLIYYSQIVNDFQKGDIAEGYSVSREKKESFPLTVTSAQKNPTAFYLCASRWEGTIANYGYTFGSGTRLTVV.

The CDR3 bases are TGTGCCAGTAGTGCGATACAGGGGCCGTCCTACGAGCAGTACTTC. This sequence encodes CASSAIQGPSYEQYF. The chain combines TRBV19 with TRBJ2-7, with TRBD1 matching over 7 bases. V lost 5 bases to trimming and J lost 1 base; unmatched junction nucleotides: 8. Germline V gene lookup returns CDR1 LNHDA and CDR2 SQIVND (reference sequence). There are 15 residues in the CDR3.

This clone was seen once. V is TRBV10-3 and J is TRBJ1-1, with D possibly matching TRBD1 (6 bases). CDR1 ENHRY and CDR2 SYGVKD come from the germline V gene. Trimming removed 4 bases at V and 3 bases at J, with 15 bases between. The CDR3 covers 15 residues. The CDR3 region has the DNA TGTGCCATCAGTGTTAAGGACAGACTATACACTGAAGCTTTCTTT. It translates to CAISVKDRLYTEAFF.

This clone showed up just once. The chain links TRBV6-6 to TRBJ1-2; D is unclear. Looked up from germline, CDR1 is MNHNY and CDR2 is SVGAGI (reference sequence). V was cut by 0 bases and J by 4 bases, with 12 bases left in between. CDR3 size: 15 residues. The CDR3 DNA sequence: TGTGCCAGCAGTTACTCGGTCCGGGAGACCTATGGCTACACCTTC. It translates to CASSYSVRETYGYTF.

This clone was observed once. The rearrangement uses TRBV11-3 and TRBJ2-7; D uncertain. The CDR3 is 14 residues long. V was shortened by 1 base and J by 6 bases, with 13 bases between the two germline ends. Germline CDR1 is SGHNT and CDR2 is YENEEA. CDR3 amino acids: CASSLGQSSLEQYF. In DNA form, the CDR3 reads TGTGCCAGCAGCTTAGGCCAGTCCTCTCTCGAGCAGTACTTC.

The chain recombines TRBV7-8 with TRBJ2-2; TRBD1 matches at 10 bases. V shed 6 bases, J shed 7 bases, and the junction held 5 bases outside the gene matches. Germline loops: CDR1 SGHVS, CDR2 FQNEAQ. CDR3 length equals 14 residues. The DNA of the CDR3 is TGTGCCAGCAGAGGGGACAGGGGTGGCGGGGAGCTGTTTTTT. Protein sequence: CASRGDRGGGELFF.